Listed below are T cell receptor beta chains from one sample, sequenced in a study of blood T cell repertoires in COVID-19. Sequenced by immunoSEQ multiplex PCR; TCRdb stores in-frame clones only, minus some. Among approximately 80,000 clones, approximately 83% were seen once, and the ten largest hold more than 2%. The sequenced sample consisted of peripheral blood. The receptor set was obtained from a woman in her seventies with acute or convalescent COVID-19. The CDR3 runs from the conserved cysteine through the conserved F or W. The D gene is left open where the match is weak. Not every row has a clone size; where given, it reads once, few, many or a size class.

CASRGSTNEKLFF TGTGCCAGCAGAGGGAGCACTAATGAAAAACTGTTTTTT - TRBV28 - TRBJ1-4
CASSEAETQYF TGTGCCAGCTCAGAGGCTGAGACCCAGTACTTC - TRBV6-5 - TRBJ2-5
CASNRNTGELFF TGTGCCAGCAATAGAAACACCGGGGAGCTGTTTTTT - TRBV2 - TRBJ2-2
CASSYGQVGDTQYF TGTGCCAGCAGTTACGGACAGGTGGGAGATACGCAGTATTTT TRBD1 TRBV6-5 - TRBJ2-3
CASSLGQGAEEQYF TGCGCCAGCAGCTTGGGACAGGGGGCTGAAGAGCAGTACTTC TRBD1 TRBV5-1 - TRBJ2-7
CASSLVPDTYEQYF TGCGCCAGCAGCTTGGTGCCGGACACCTACGAGCAGTACTTC - TRBV5-1 once TRBJ2-7
CASKGEFSGNTIYF TGTGCCAGCAAAGGAGAGTTCTCTGGAAACACCATATATTTT - TRBV27 - TRBJ1-3
CSVYDTRRPSGNTIYF TGCAGCGTCTATGACACCAGGCGCCCCTCTGGAAACACCATATATTTT - TRBV29-1 - TRBJ1-3
CASSFTGAGKLFF TGTGCCAGCAGCTTTACAGGGGCAGGAAAACTGTTTTTT TRBD1 TRBV11-1 - TRBJ1-4
CASRRQGGESTEAFF TGTGCCAGCAGGAGACAGGGAGGAGAGAGCACTGAAGCTTTCTTT TRBD1 TRBV2 - TRBJ1-1
CAWSVGGGNTIYF TGTGCCTGGAGTGTGGGAGGAGGAAACACCATATATTTT - TRBV30 - TRBJ1-3
CAWSGDRGGGETQYF TGTGCCTGGAGTGGGGACAGGGGTGGTGGGGAGACCCAGTACTTC TRBD1 TRBV30 - TRBJ2-5
CASSTQGTNEKLFF TGTGCCAGCAGCACACAGGGGACTAATGAAAAACTGTTTTTT TRBD1 TRBV7-9 - TRBJ1-4
CASRVRWQPGTDTQYF TGTGCCAGCAGAGTACGGTGGCAGCCCGGGACAGATACGCAGTATTTT - TRBV7-8 few TRBJ2-3
CAWSRTTNEKLFF TGTGCCTGGAGCAGGACAACTAATGAAAAACTGTTTTTT - TRBV30 few TRBJ1-4